The TCR beta chain under discussion was sequenced for a study of cytomegalovirus exposure and HLA in healthy donors. Study-level results: Cytomegalovirus status was reportedly diagnosed by the classifier with high sensitivity and specificity.

Turning to this clone: Its antigen remains unidentified.

The V gene lost 0 bases and the J gene lost 5 bases, with 7 bases spanning the gap. In germline, CDR1 is LGHNA, CDR2 YNFKEQ. This CDR3 comprises 13 residues. The PCR contained 60 Vbeta and 13 Jbeta primers. Only in-frame clones appear in the TCRdb table, and some are missing; sequencing was by immunoSEQ multiplex PCR. The sample lists about 110,000 clones, around 79% occurring once. The chain couples TRBV4-2 to TRBJ2-5; no definite D call. This clonotype originated in a woman aged 25-40 years in good health and CMV-seronegative. Sequenced sample: PBMCs. For the CDR3, the DNA is TGTGCCAGCAGCCAAGACCCGCGGGAGACCCAGTACTTC. Its protein product is CASSQDPRETQYF.